This T cell receptor beta chain was recovered during a study of blood T cells in healthy people across ages. The second PCR ran about 6 to 11 cycles with a sample-barcoded 5' primer and J-beta primers. Using its own MiXCR run on the 5' RACE reads, TCRdb lists one record per CDR3 protein. The sample has more than 1,400,000 distinct CDR3 sequences, 42% seen once. CDR3 size: 12 residues. V was pared by 4 bases and J by 6 bases, with 7 bases between. The donors, all healthy, were Caucasians living in Russia, aged roughly 6 to 95. The sample holds many counts of this clonotype. The sample consisted of blood. The chain joins TRBV12-3 or TRBV12-4 to TRBJ2-1, with D unclear. This receptor was obtained from a young woman in good health. The CDR3: CASSSGPNEQFF. The CDR3 DNA reads as TGTGCCAGCAGTTCTGGACCCAATGAGCAGTTCTTC.